This T cell receptor (beta chain) was sequenced for a study of Graves' ophthalmopathy and Graves' hyperthyroidism. Germline loops: CDR1 MGHDK, CDR2 SYGVNS. CDR3 length: 11 residues. V dropped 8 bases and J dropped 4 bases, with 9 bases sitting between them. Investigators amplified TCR beta CDR3 regions from RNA transcripts. Investigators did first-round RT-PCR with HTBI primers, then second-round multiplex PCR. In TCRdb, the multiplex PCR reads were re-called with MiXCR into one record per CDR3 protein. This sample yields roughly 600,000 distinct CDR3 sequences, of which about 40% are seen a single time; about 4.2% belongs to the top ten.

The receptor comes from an adult man with Graves' hyperthyroidism. The chain has TRBV25-1 and TRBJ2-7; D is uncertain. The sequenced sample was peripheral blood or thyroid tissue (not recorded which). Written as DNA, the CDR3 is TGTGCCAGCCTTCCATTATACGAGCAGTACTTC. Translating gives CASLPLYEQYF.